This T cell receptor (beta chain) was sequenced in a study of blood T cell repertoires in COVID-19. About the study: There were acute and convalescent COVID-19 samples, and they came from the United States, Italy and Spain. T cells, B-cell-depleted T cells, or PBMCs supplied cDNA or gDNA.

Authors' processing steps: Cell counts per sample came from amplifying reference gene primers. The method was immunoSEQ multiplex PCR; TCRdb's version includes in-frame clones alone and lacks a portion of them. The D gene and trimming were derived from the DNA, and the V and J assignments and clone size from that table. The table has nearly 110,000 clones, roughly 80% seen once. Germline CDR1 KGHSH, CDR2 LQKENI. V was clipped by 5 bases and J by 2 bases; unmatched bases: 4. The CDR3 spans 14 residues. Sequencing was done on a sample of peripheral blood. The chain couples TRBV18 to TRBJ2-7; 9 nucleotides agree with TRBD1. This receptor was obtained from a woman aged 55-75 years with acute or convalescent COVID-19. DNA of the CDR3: TGTGCCAGCTCATCCGGGACAGGGACCTACGAGCAGTACTTC. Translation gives CASSSGTGTYEQYF.